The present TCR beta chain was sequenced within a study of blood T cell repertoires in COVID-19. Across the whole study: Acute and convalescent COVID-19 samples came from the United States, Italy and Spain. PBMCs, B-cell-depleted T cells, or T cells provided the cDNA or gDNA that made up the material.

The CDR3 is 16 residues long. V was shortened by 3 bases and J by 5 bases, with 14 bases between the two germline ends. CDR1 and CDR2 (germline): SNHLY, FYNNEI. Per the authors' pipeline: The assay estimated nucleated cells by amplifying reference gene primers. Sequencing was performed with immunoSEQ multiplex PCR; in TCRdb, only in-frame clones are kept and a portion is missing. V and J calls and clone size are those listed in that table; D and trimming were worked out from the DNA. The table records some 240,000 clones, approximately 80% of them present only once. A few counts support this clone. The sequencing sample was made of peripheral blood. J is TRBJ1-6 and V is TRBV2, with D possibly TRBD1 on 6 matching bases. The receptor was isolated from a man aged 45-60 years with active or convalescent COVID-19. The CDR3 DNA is TGTGCCAGCAGTGAGCGTATTGGGGGCGATAATTCACCCCTCCACTTT. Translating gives CASSERIGGDNSPLHF.